This T cell receptor (beta chain) is drawn from a study of control samples from healthy donors and cancer patients. V was clipped by 0 bases and J by 2 bases, with 9 bases between them. This CDR3 has 14 residues. Germline V gene data show CDR1 as SGHDT and CDR2 as YYEEEE. Generated by immunoSEQ multiplex PCR, the TCRdb table keeps only in-frame clones and is missing some. The table lists fewer than 200,000 clones, around 90% of them singletons. J is TRBJ2-7 and V is TRBV5-6, with a possible D match to TRBD1 (5 bases). The TCR sequence derives from a man younger than 45 in good health. The sequencing sample was made of blood. Written as DNA, the CDR3 is TGTGCCAGCAGCTTGGGGCAGGGCCCCTACGAGCAGTACTTC. As protein: CASSLGQGPYEQYF.